The 25 T cell receptor beta chains in this list originate from one sample, sequenced in a study of OX40 agonist ivuxolimab in advanced cancers. TCRdb keeps only in-frame clones here, not all; method: immunoSEQ multiplex PCR. Of 50,000 to 65,000 clones detected, around 84% appear once; the ten largest clones hold about 2%. The starting material was CD4+ or CD8+ T cells sorted from blood, obtained in a trial of the OX40 agonist ivuxolimab. The receptor set was obtained from an adult with an advanced solid tumor such as melanoma, head and neck, liver or kidney cancer.

This chain uses TRBV2 with TRBJ1-2; possible D gene TRBD1, 5 bases. The length of the CDR3 is 14 residues. Germline CDR1 reads SNHLY; CDR2 reads FYNNEI. With 4 bases removed from V and 1 base from J, the gap between germline ends came to 10 bases. The chain's CDR3 is CASSGGGINYGYTF. CDR3 DNA sequence: TGTGCCAGCAGTGGGGGGGGTATTAACTATGGCTACACCTTC.

The chain is built from TRBV2 and TRBJ1-1; D is uncertain. The V end was cut by 5 bases, the J end by 7 bases, with 8 bases between. The CDR3 is made up of 11 amino acids. CDR1 and CDR2 from the germline V gene are SNHLY and FYNNEI. The CDR3 DNA is TGTGCCAGCAGTTTCGGGCTTGAAGCTTTCTTT. It yields the protein CASSFGLEAFF. The whole variable domain, filled in from reference TRBV2 and TRBJ1-1, reads EPEVTQTPSHQVTQMGQEVILRCVPISNHLYFYWYRQILGQKVEFLVSFYNNEISEKSEIFDDQFSVERPDGSNFTLKIRSTKLEDSAMYFCASSFGLEAFFGQGTRLTVV.

This clone occurred once. This rearrangement joins TRBV10-3 to TRBJ2-1; D uncertain. Trimming shortened V by 2 bases and J by 6 bases, and 8 bases separated the two germline ends. The CDR3 runs 13 residues. The germline V gene has CDR1 ENHRY and CDR2 SYGVKD. The CDR3 here is CAISEHPINEQFF. The DNA for the CDR3 is TGTGCCATCAGTGAGCATCCGATCAATGAGCAGTTCTTC.

The CDR3 sequence is CASSHGQAQETQYF. CDR3 coding DNA: TGTGCCAGCAGCCACGGACAGGCCCAAGAGACCCAGTACTTC. The chain carries TRBV7-9 and TRBJ2-5, with 7 bases matching TRBD1. This CDR3 has 14 amino acids. Germline CDR1 SEHNR, CDR2 FQNEAQ (reference sequence). Losses at the gene ends were 5 bases for V and 1 base for J; bases not matched to a gene: 4. The complete variable domain, with remaining parts taken from reference TRBV7-9 and TRBJ2-5, reads DTGVSQNPRHKITKRGQNVTFRCDPISEHNRLYWYRQTLGQGPEFLTYFQNEAQLEKSRLLSDRFSAERPKGSFSTLEIQRTEQGDSAMYLCASSHGQAQETQYFGPGTRLLVL.

Concerning this clone itself: The same CDR3 can be traced to other DNA sequences in this sample. The chain uses TRBV29-1 and TRBJ1-5; D perhaps matches TRBD1 (5 bases). V lost 5 bases, J lost 5 bases, and 10 bases lay in between. From germline, CDR1 is SQVTM and CDR2 ANQGSEA. The CDR3 is 12 residues long. CDR3 amino acids: CSVSDRDQPQHF. In DNA form, the CDR3 reads TGCAGCGTTAGTGACAGAGATCAGCCCCAGCATTTT.

J is TRBJ2-4 and V is TRBV2; 7 bases are a match to TRBD2. Germline lookup yields CDR1 SNHLY and CDR2 FYNNEI. With 7 bases clipped from V and 1 base from J, the junction kept 4 bases outside the gene matches. This CDR3 region has 14 residues. CDR3 residues: CASNAGVAKNIQYF. Written as DNA, the CDR3 is TGTGCCAGCAACGCGGGGGTGGCCAAAAACATTCAGTACTTC.

The chain has TRBV30 and TRBJ1-4; weak D call: TRBD1 (5 bases). CDR1 and CDR2 (germline): GTSNPN, SVGIG (reference sequence). Trimming took off 1 base at V and 4 bases at J, with 7 bases between the two ends. The CDR3 has 13 amino acids. CDR3 nucleotides: TGTGCCTGGAGTGGGGGACTTAATGAAAAACTGTTTTTT. The encoded protein is CAWSGGLNEKLFF.

The J gene is TRBJ2-1, the V gene TRBV12-5, with 7 bases fitting TRBD1. CDR1 LGHNT and CDR2 FRNRAP come from the germline V gene. This CDR3 comprises 15 residues. J was trimmed by 3 bases and V by 5 bases; bases with no gene match: 7. DNA of the CDR3: TGTGCTAGTGGTCTCTCCGGGACAGTCTACAATGAGCAGTTCTTC. Protein product: CASGLSGTVYNEQFF.

The rearrangement joins TRBV5-1 to TRBJ2-5; D tentatively reads TRBD1 or TRBD2 (6 bases each). Trimming left V 3 bases short and J 10 bases short, with 16 bases between. The CDR3 loop spans 13 amino acids. CDR1 is SGHRS and CDR2 is YFSETQ in the germline V gene. CDR3: CASSSNPGAGQYF. DNA for the CDR3: TGCGCCAGCAGCTCGAATCCGGGGGCGGGCCAGTACTTC.

The chain carries TRBV5-4 and TRBJ2-7; 9 bases agree with TRBD1. V was clipped by 6 bases and J by 4 bases; unmatched bases: 14. Germline V gene lookup returns CDR1 SGHNT and CDR2 YYREEE (reference sequence). The length of the CDR3 is 16 residues. The DNA of the CDR3 is TGTGCCAGCACCCGGGGGAGGGGACAGGGTTCTTACGAGCAGTACTTC. Protein: CASTRGRGQGSYEQYF.

This clone was detected only once. The chain employs TRBV2 and TRBJ1-1; TRBD1 is a possible D gene (5 bases). V dropped 4 bases and J dropped 3 bases, with 6 bases sitting between them. Per the germline V gene, CDR1 is SNHLY and CDR2 is FYNNEI. The CDR3 has 12 residues. The DNA of the CDR3 is TGTGCCAGCAGTGTAGGGGACACTGAAGCTTTCTTT. This sequence encodes CASSVGDTEAFF.

The chain couples TRBV7-2 to TRBJ1-2; D gene ambiguous. From germline, CDR1 is SGHTA and CDR2 FQGNSA. The V and J ends lost 3 bases and 5 bases respectively, with 16 bases between them. This CDR3 is built from 15 residues. DNA for the CDR3: TGTGCCAGCAGCTTCGGGAGCCCACCGGGGTATGGCTACACCTTC. It yields the protein CASSFGSPPGYGYTF.

V usage is TRBV4-1 and J usage is TRBJ1-2; TRBD1 is a possible D gene (6 bases). Germline-derived CDR1 and CDR2 are MGHRA and YSYEKL. Trimming removed 4 bases at V and 6 bases at J, with 12 bases between. This CDR3 has 13 amino acids. CDR3 bases: TGCGCCAGCAGCCCCAGGGGTCTGAATGGCTACACCTTC. This encodes CASSPRGLNGYTF.

The chain links TRBV7-6 to TRBJ2-7, with D perhaps assigned TRBD1 or TRBD2 (5 bases each). Deletions cut 0 bases from V and 1 base from J, with 13 bases between. From germline, CDR1 is SGHVS and CDR2 FNYEAQ. The CDR3 loop spans 16 amino acids. CDR3 DNA sequence: TGTGCCAGCAGCTTAGCTCGGGACCGATCGTCCTACGAGCAGTACTTC. Protein sequence: CASSLARDRSSYEQYF.

This clone was seen a handful of times. The V call is TRBV18, the J call TRBJ2-5; the D call may be TRBD1 or TRBD2 (5 bases each). The CDR3 is 14 residues long. V was clipped by 8 bases and J by 6 bases, with 19 bases between them. CDR1 and CDR2 (germline): KGHSH, LQKENI. The CDR3 sequence: CASVGGSQLQTQYF. In nucleotides, the CDR3 is TGTGCCAGCGTTGGGGGTAGCCAACTTCAGACCCAGTACTTC.

The chain combines TRBV27 with TRBJ1-5; tentatively, D is TRBD1 (5 bases). Per germline, CDR1 MNHEY and CDR2 SMNVEV (reference sequence). The CDR3 loop spans 15 amino acids. The ends were cut back, 8 bases at V and 1 base at J, with 15 bases in the middle. The CDR3 loop reads CASGKTVGSNQPQHF. CDR3 sequence (DNA): TGTGCCAGCGGGAAGACAGTGGGGAGCAATCAGCCCCAGCATTTT.

The chain joins TRBV30 to TRBJ2-3, with D possibly TRBD2 on 5 matching bases. Trimming removed 1 base from V and 6 bases from J, with 8 bases in between. CDR3 length equals 12 residues. Germline CDR1 GTSNPN, CDR2 SVGIG (reference sequence). CDR3 in amino acids: CAWSAGIDTQYF. CDR3 nucleotides: TGTGCCTGGAGTGCGGGGATTGATACGCAGTATTTT.

This clone is a singleton in its sample. This chain connects TRBV7-3 to TRBJ2-1, with 14 bases lining up with TRBD2. J lost 9 bases, V lost 3 bases, and 1 base had no gene match. The CDR3 covers 14 residues. Germline loops: CDR1 SGHTA, CDR2 FQGTGA. CDR3 nucleotides: TGTGCCAGCAGCTTGGGACTAGCGGGAGCTGAGCAGTTCTTC. It specifies CASSLGLAGAEQFF.

This rearrangement joins TRBV7-3 to TRBJ2-5; 11 nucleotides agree with TRBD2. The length of the CDR3 is 15 residues. Unmatched junction bases numbered 0, after V lost 3 bases and J lost 0 bases. Looked up from germline, CDR1 is SGHTA and CDR2 is FQGTGA. Here the CDR3 reads CASSFSGRDQETQYF. DNA for the CDR3: TGTGCCAGCAGCTTTAGCGGGAGGGACCAAGAGACCCAGTACTTC.

The chain links TRBV5-1 to TRBJ2-5; no reliable D call. V lost 0 bases to trimming and J lost 4 bases, with 13 bases between them. The germline CDR1 and CDR2 sequences are SGHRS and YFSETQ. CDR3 size: 15 residues. The CDR3 sequence is CASSLGDRERETQYF. CDR3 in DNA: TGCGCCAGCAGCTTGGGGGATAGGGAAAGAGAGACCCAGTACTTC.

V usage is TRBV14 and J usage is TRBJ2-3; D might be TRBD1 or TRBD2, each matching 6 bases. The germline gives CDR1 SGHDN, CDR2 FVKESK. The CDR3 covers 19 residues. Trimming stripped 1 base from V and 1 base from J, with 21 bases between. CDR3 amino acids: CASSQGGGTSARGTDTQYF. In DNA, the CDR3 is TGTGCCAGCAGCCAAGGTGGGGGGACAAGTGCCCGAGGCACAGATACGCAGTATTTT.

The table lists this clone with a count of one. The V call is TRBV25-1, the J call TRBJ2-1; D gene unclear. The CDR3 is 13 residues long. In germline, CDR1 is MGHDK, CDR2 SYGVNS. Trimming stripped 1 base from V and 5 bases from J, with 6 bases between. CDR3 protein: CASSEFNDNEQFF. DNA for the CDR3: TGTGCCAGCAGTGAATTTAATGACAATGAGCAGTTCTTC.

V and J are TRBV30 and TRBJ1-6; D remains unclear. Germline CDR1 GTSNPN, CDR2 SVGIG (reference sequence). The CDR3 length is 14 residues. The V gene lost 0 bases and the J gene lost 3 bases, with 6 bases spanning the gap. In nucleotides, the CDR3 is TGTGCCTGGAGTGTAGCGGACTATAATTCACCCCTCCACTTT. This translates into CAWSVADYNSPLHF.

This clone came up a few times. CDR3 region: CAITGRDTGELFF. Here the CDR3 DNA reads TGTGCCATCACCGGGAGGGACACCGGGGAGCTGTTTTTT. The V and J genes are TRBV10-3 and TRBJ2-2; 8 nucleotides agree with TRBD2. The CDR3 is 13 amino acids. The J segment lost 3 bases and the V segment lost 7 bases, leaving 1 base of the junction unmatched. The germline gives CDR1 ENHRY, CDR2 SYGVKD.

The rearrangement uses TRBV21-1 and TRBJ1-3; TRBD1 is taken as the D call from the table, unchecked against the DNA. TRBV21-1 is given as a pseudogene. The CDR3 totals 16 residues. CDR3 nucleotides: TGTGCCAGCAGCAAAGTAAGGGGTACCTCTGGAAACACCATATATTTT. It specifies CASSKVRGTSGNTIYF.